These T cell receptor beta chains were read from a single sample in a study of spatial heterogeneity in lung cancer. TCRdb used MiXCR to reprocess the 5' RACE reads, holding one entry per CDR3 protein. This table holds about 95,000 distinct CDR3 sequences, roughly 8.7% found once. The sequencing here drew on PBMCs, taken at surgery. The receptors shown here come from a male donor with early-stage non-small cell lung cancer. Both conserved end residues are part of each CDR3. A D gene is named only where the DNA matches it firmly. Size is stated for part of the rows, as once, few or many counts, or as a class when the clone is expanded.

v_gene: TRBV20-1; abundance: many; j_gene: TRBJ2-7; d_gene: NA; CDR3nt: TGCAGTGCTAGAGTGGACCGGGACGAGCAGTACTTC; CDR3aa: CSARVDRDEQYF
v_gene: TRBV3-1; abundance: NA; j_gene: TRBJ2-7; d_gene: TRBD1; CDR3nt: TGTGCCAGCAGTCTCCTTTGGGACAGCTCCTACGAGCAGTACTTC; CDR3aa: CASSLLWDSSYEQYF
v_gene: TRBV11-2; abundance: many; j_gene: TRBJ2-1; d_gene: NA; CDR3nt: TGTGCCAGCACCAGTTCTAATGAGCAGTTCTTC; CDR3aa: CASTSSNEQFF
v_gene: TRBV5-5; abundance: many; j_gene: TRBJ2-2; d_gene: NA; CDR3nt: TGTGCCAGCAGCCCCCACGGACAGAACACCGGGGAGCTGTTTTTT; CDR3aa: CASSPHGQNTGELFF
v_gene: TRBV7-2; abundance: NA; j_gene: TRBJ2-4; d_gene: NA; CDR3nt: TGTGCCAGCAGATTAGGGACACGGGAGAGCATTCAGTACTTC; CDR3aa: CASRLGTRESIQYF
v_gene: TRBV14; abundance: many; j_gene: TRBJ2-2; d_gene: NA; CDR3nt: TGTGCCAGCAGTCCAACAGGGAGAGCCGGGGAGCTGTTTTTT; CDR3aa: CASSPTGRAGELFF
v_gene: TRBV18; abundance: NA; j_gene: TRBJ2-7; d_gene: NA; CDR3nt: TGTGCCAGCTCACCAGGTTGGGGCTCCTACGAGCAGTACTTC; CDR3aa: CASSPGWGSYEQYF
v_gene: TRBV29-1; abundance: many; j_gene: TRBJ1-2; d_gene: NA; CDR3nt: TGCAGCGTTGATGCTGATCCGAGGGGCTACACCTTC; CDR3aa: CSVDADPRGYTF
v_gene: TRBV3-1; abundance: NA; j_gene: TRBJ2-1; d_gene: NA; CDR3nt: TGTGCCAGCAGCCAAGGGGCGGCGAGGAATGAGCAGTTCTTC; CDR3aa: CASSQGAARNEQFF
v_gene: TRBV7-2; abundance: many; j_gene: TRBJ2-7; d_gene: NA; CDR3nt: TGTGCCAGCAGCTCATCATCGGGACTGATCAACTACGAGCAGTACTTC; CDR3aa: CASSSSSGLINYEQYF
v_gene: TRBV12-3/TRBV12-4; abundance: NA; j_gene: TRBJ2-3; d_gene: NA; CDR3nt: TGTGCCAGCAGTTTAGAGTTAGATACGCAGTATTTT; CDR3aa: CASSLELDTQYF
v_gene: TRBV20-1; abundance: few; j_gene: TRBJ1-1; d_gene: TRBD1; CDR3nt: TGCAGTGCTAGAAACCGACAGGGGTTGAACACTGAAGCTTTCTTT; CDR3aa: CSARNRQGLNTEAFF
v_gene: TRBV29-1; abundance: NA; j_gene: TRBJ2-7; d_gene: NA; CDR3nt: TGCAGCGTTGAAGTTAGGTCCGGACTAACCGGATACGAGCAGTACTTC; CDR3aa: CSVEVRSGLTGYEQYF
v_gene: TRBV27; abundance: few; j_gene: TRBJ2-7; d_gene: NA; CDR3nt: TGTGCCAGCGCTGGAGGCTACGAGCAGTACTTC; CDR3aa: CASAGGYEQYF
v_gene: TRBV4-2; abundance: NA; j_gene: TRBJ2-1; d_gene: NA; CDR3nt: TGTGCCAGCAGCCAAGATTTCGGCGGTTACAATGAGCAGTTCTTC; CDR3aa: CASSQDFGGYNEQFF
v_gene: TRBV24-1; abundance: few; j_gene: TRBJ2-7; d_gene: TRBD2; CDR3nt: TGTGCCACCAGTGGATCTAGCGGCTACGAGCAGTACTTC; CDR3aa: CATSGSSGYEQYF
v_gene: TRBV7-9; abundance: many; j_gene: TRBJ1-1; d_gene: NA; CDR3nt: TGTGCCAGCAGCTTCGTCCGGGACACCGAAGCTTTCTTT; CDR3aa: CASSFVRDTEAFF
v_gene: TRBV30; abundance: many; j_gene: TRBJ2-2; d_gene: NA; CDR3nt: TGTGCCTGGAGTGTCCGACCCAACACCGGGGAGCTGTTTTTT; CDR3aa: CAWSVRPNTGELFF
v_gene: TRBV28; abundance: many; j_gene: TRBJ2-7; d_gene: TRBD1; CDR3nt: TGTGCCAGCAGTTTACCAGGGGGCCGGAACGAGCAGTACTTC; CDR3aa: CASSLPGGRNEQYF
v_gene: TRBV5-4; abundance: NA; j_gene: TRBJ1-3; d_gene: NA; CDR3nt: TGTGCCAGCAGCCCAGGGGACGGAAACACCATATATTTT; CDR3aa: CASSPGDGNTIYF
v_gene: TRBV7-2; abundance: few; j_gene: TRBJ2-5; d_gene: NA; CDR3nt: TGTGCCAGCAGTTCAGGCGGGGTAGCCCAAGAGACCCAGTACTTC; CDR3aa: CASSSGGVAQETQYF
v_gene: TRBV5-1; abundance: many; j_gene: TRBJ2-3; d_gene: TRBD2; CDR3nt: TGCGCCAGCAGCTTGGGGAGCGGGGACTACACAGATACGCAGTATTTT; CDR3aa: CASSLGSGDYTDTQYF
v_gene: TRBV6-2/TRBV6-3; abundance: NA; j_gene: TRBJ2-3; d_gene: NA; CDR3nt: TGTGCCAGCAGCCCCAACTCCGATACGCAGTATTTT; CDR3aa: CASSPNSDTQYF
v_gene: TRBV7-2; abundance: NA; j_gene: TRBJ2-3; d_gene: NA; CDR3nt: TGTGCCAGCAGCTCCCTTCAGCTAGCCGCAGATACGCAGTATTTT; CDR3aa: CASSSLQLAADTQYF
v_gene: TRBV14; abundance: few; j_gene: TRBJ2-3; d_gene: NA; CDR3nt: TGTGCCAGCAGCCCCGGGGGTCATCGCACAGATACGCAGTATTTT; CDR3aa: CASSPGGHRTDTQYF
v_gene: TRBV5-1; abundance: NA; j_gene: TRBJ2-3; d_gene: NA; CDR3nt: TGCGCCAGCAGCTCATCCTCCTCGGATACGCAGTATTTT; CDR3aa: CASSSSSSDTQYF
v_gene: TRBV12-5; abundance: many; j_gene: TRBJ1-1; d_gene: NA; CDR3nt: TGTGCTAGTGGTTTGGTCGCAGGTGCTGAAGCTTTCTTT; CDR3aa: CASGLVAGAEAFF
v_gene: TRBV10-3; abundance: few; j_gene: TRBJ2-5; d_gene: NA; CDR3nt: TGTGCCATCAGTGAACGGCCCGAAGAGACCCAGTACTTC; CDR3aa: CAISERPEETQYF
v_gene: TRBV3-1; abundance: few; j_gene: TRBJ2-5; d_gene: TRBD2; CDR3nt: TGTGCCAGCAGCCAGAGAACTAGCGGGAGGAGAGAGACCCAGTACTTC; CDR3aa: CASSQRTSGRRETQYF
v_gene: TRBV5-1; abundance: many; j_gene: TRBJ1-5; d_gene: TRBD1; CDR3nt: TGCGCCAGCAGCTTGGAGCCAGGGGGCGGCAATCAGCCCCAGCATTTT; CDR3aa: CASSLEPGGGNQPQHF
v_gene: TRBV6-1; abundance: NA; j_gene: TRBJ2-7; d_gene: NA; CDR3nt: TGTGCCAGCAGTGTGGGGGGAGCCGCCTACGAGCAGTACTTC; CDR3aa: CASSVGGAAYEQYF
v_gene: TRBV5-6; abundance: NA; j_gene: TRBJ2-4; d_gene: TRBD2; CDR3nt: TGTGCCAGCAGCCTCGGGAGGGGACAAAACATTCAGTACTTC; CDR3aa: CASSLGRGQNIQYF
v_gene: TRBV24-1; abundance: NA; j_gene: TRBJ2-3; d_gene: TRBD2; CDR3nt: TGTGCCACCAGTGATTTGCGTGCGGGAGTAACAGATACGCAGTATTTT; CDR3aa: CATSDLRAGVTDTQYF
v_gene: TRBV9; abundance: many; j_gene: TRBJ2-1; d_gene: TRBD2; CDR3nt: TGTGCCAGCAGCGTTAGCGGGAGCTCCTACAATGAGCAGTTCTTC; CDR3aa: CASSVSGSSYNEQFF